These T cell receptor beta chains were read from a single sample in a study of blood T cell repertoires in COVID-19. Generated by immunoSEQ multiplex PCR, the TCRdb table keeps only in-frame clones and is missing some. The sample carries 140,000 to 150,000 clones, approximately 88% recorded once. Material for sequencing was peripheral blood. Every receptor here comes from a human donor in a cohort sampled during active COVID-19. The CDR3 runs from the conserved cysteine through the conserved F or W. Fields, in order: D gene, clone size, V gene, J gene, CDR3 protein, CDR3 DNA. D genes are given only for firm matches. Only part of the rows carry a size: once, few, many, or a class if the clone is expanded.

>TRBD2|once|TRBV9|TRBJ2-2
CASSVRASGRANTGELFF
TGTGCCAGCAGCGTAAGGGCCTCCGGGAGGGCGAACACCGGGGAGCTGTTTTTT
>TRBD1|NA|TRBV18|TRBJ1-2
CASSPSSVQGSNYGYTF
TGTGCCAGCTCACCGAGCTCAGTACAGGGGTCTAACTATGGCTACACCTTC
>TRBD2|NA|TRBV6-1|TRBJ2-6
CASSGPLLAGGIAGANVLTF
TGTGCCAGCAGTGGCCCACTACTAGCGGGGGGAATTGCTGGGGCCAACGTCCTGACTTTC
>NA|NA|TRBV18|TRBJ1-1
CASSPPGQEAFF
TGTGCCAGCTCACCCCCAGGACAAGAAGCTTTCTTT
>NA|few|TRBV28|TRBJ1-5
CASKRQDNQPQHF
TGTGCCAGCAAACGACAGGACAATCAGCCCCAGCATTTT
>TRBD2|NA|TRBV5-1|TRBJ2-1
CASSERGSYNEQFF
TGCGCCAGCAGCGAGCGGGGCTCCTACAATGAGCAGTTCTTC
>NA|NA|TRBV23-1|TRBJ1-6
CASTQRGTYNSPLHF
TGCGCCAGCACCCAAAGGGGGACCTATAATTCACCCCTCCACTTT
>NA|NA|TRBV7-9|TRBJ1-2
CASRGTGFLNGYTF
TGTGCCAGCAGGGGTACGGGTTTTCTCAATGGCTACACCTTC
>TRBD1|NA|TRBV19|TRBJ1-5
CASSAGGIQPQHF
TGTGCCAGTAGTGCAGGGGGCATTCAGCCCCAGCATTTT
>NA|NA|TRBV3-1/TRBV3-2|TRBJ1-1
CASSQVAGTEAFF
TGTGCCAGCAGCCAAGTAGCGGGCACTGAAGCTTTCTTT
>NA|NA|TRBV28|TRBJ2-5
CASSVNPEELRETQYF
TGTGCCAGCAGTGTCAATCCGGAGGAGCTCAGAGAGACCCAGTACTTC
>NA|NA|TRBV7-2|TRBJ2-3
CASRSGGGHPTDTQYF
TGTGCCAGCAGGTCTGGGGGGGGCCATCCCACAGATACGCAGTATTTT
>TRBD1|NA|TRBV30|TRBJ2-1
CAWSGGTGGYNEQFF
TGTGCCTGGAGTGGGGGGACAGGGGGCTACAATGAGCAGTTCTTC
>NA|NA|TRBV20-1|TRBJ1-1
CSASAGNTEAFF
TGCAGTGCTAGTGCGGGGAACACTGAAGCTTTCTTT
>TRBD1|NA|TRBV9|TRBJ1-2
CASSSGQGARGYTF
TGTGCCAGCAGCTCGGGACAGGGGGCGAGAGGCTACACCTTC
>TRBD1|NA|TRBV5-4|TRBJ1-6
CASSRNVGQGYSSYNSPLHF
TGTGCCAGCAGCAGGAATGTGGGACAGGGTTACAGCTCCTATAATTCACCCCTCCACTTT
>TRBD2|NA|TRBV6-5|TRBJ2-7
CASSQTSGGPYEQYF
TGTGCCAGCAGCCAGACTAGCGGGGGGCCCTACGAGCAGTACTTC
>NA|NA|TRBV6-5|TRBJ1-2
CASSIGQPGGYTF
TGTGCCAGCTCCATAGGACAGCCGGGCGGCTACACCTTC
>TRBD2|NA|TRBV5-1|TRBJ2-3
CASSSSGLAGMVTDTQYF
TGCGCCAGCAGCTCTTCGGGACTAGCGGGAATGGTGACAGATACGCAGTATTTT
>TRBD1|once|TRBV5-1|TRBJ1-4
CASRQSGTGVHEKLFF
TGCGCCAGCAGACAATCCGGGACAGGGGTTCATGAAAAACTGTTTTTT
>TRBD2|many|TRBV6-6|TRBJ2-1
CASSYSGSGRASEFF
TGTGCCAGCAGTTACTCGGGTAGCGGGAGGGCATCGGAGTTCTTC
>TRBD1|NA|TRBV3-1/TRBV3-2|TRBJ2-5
CASSLDGTGVETQYF
TGTGCCAGCAGCCTTGACGGGACAGGGGTGGAGACCCAGTACTTC
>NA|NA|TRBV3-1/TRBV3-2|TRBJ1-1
CASSHDDRQNTEAFF
TGTGCCAGCAGCCATGATGACAGGCAGAACACTGAAGCTTTCTTT
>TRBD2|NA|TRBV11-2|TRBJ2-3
CASTMTSGTYGTDTQYF
TGTGCCAGCACCATGACTAGCGGGACCTATGGGACAGATACGCAGTATTTT
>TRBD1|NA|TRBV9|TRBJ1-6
CASSVASGQGNSPLHF
TGTGCCAGCAGCGTAGCAAGTGGACAGGGGAATTCACCCCTCCACTTT
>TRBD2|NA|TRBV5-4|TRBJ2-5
CASSSGLAGQETQYF
TGTGCCAGCAGCTCGGGACTAGCGGGGCAAGAGACCCAGTACTTC
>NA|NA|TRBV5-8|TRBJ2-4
CASSLAGTANIQYF
TGTGCCAGCAGCTTGGCCGGTACAGCTAACATTCAGTACTTC
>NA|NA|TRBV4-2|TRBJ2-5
CASSQGETTQETQYF
TGTGCCAGCAGCCAAGGGGAGACAACACAAGAGACCCAGTACTTC
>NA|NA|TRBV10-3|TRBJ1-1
CAISELGEGGTEAFF
TGTGCCATCAGTGAGTTGGGGGAGGGGGGAACTGAAGCTTTCTTT
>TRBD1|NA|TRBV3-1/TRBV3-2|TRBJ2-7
CASSQGTGFSEQYF
TGTGCCAGCAGCCAAGGGACAGGGTTCTCCGAGCAGTACTTC
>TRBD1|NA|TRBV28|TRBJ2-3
CASSGGQRSTDTQYF
TGTGCCAGCAGTGGGGGACAGAGGAGCACAGATACGCAGTATTTT
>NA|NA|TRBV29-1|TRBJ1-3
CSGGSGNTIYF
TGCAGCGGGGGGAGTGGAAACACCATATATTTT
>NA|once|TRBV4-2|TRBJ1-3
CASSQELRGNTIYF
TGTGCCAGCAGCCAAGAATTACGGGGAAACACCATATATTTT
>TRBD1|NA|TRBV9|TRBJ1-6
CASSAGQGSSYNSPLHF
TGTGCCAGCAGCGCCGGACAGGGCAGCTCCTATAATTCACCCCTCCACTTT
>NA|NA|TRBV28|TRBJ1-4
CASSSPFTGSGEKLFF
TGTGCCAGCAGTTCACCCTTCACAGGGAGTGGTGAAAAACTGTTTTTT
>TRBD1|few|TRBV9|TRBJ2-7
CASSVTSGGFHEQYF
TGTGCCAGCAGCGTAACTTCAGGGGGCTTTCACGAGCAGTACTTC
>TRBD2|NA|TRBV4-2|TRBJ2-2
CASSQAGTSGGGHTGELFF
TGTGCCAGCAGCCAAGCCGGGACTAGCGGGGGGGGTCACACCGGGGAGCTGTTTTTT
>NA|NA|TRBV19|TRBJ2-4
CASSPRVLHLAKNIQYF
TGTGCCAGTAGTCCGCGTGTTCTCCATCTAGCCAAAAACATTCAGTACTTC
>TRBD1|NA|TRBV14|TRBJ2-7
CASSRDRGKDYEQYF
TGTGCCAGCAGCCGCGACAGGGGAAAGGACTACGAGCAGTACTTC
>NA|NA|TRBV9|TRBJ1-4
CASSYRDRGNEKLFF
TGTGCCAGCAGCTACAGGGATAGGGGTAATGAAAAACTGTTTTTT
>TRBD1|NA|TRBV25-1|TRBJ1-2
CASSEYGTGLGYTF
TGTGCCAGCAGTGAATATGGGACAGGGCTTGGCTACACCTTC
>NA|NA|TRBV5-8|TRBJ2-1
CASSLSGPYNEQFF
TGTGCCAGCAGCTTGTCAGGCCCATACAATGAGCAGTTCTTC